These 30 T cell receptor beta chains originate from one sample sequenced in a study of T cell responses to AZD1222 COVID-19 vaccine. Clones were read by immunoSEQ multiplex PCR, and TCRdb kept only the in-frame ones, dropping some. Among some 150,000 clones listed, approximately 85% were seen once. This specimen was peripheral blood, taken on day 0 of AZD1222 vaccination. The source is an adult in good health.

The chain recombines TRBV21-1 with TRBJ2-4; the D call of TRBD1 is as the table states it, not checked on the DNA. TRBV21-1 is tagged as a pseudogene. The CDR3 has 17 amino acids. Here the CDR3 DNA reads TGTGCCAGCCAACCGGGACAGGGTAACTTTGCCAAAAACATTCAGTACTTC. The encoded protein is CASQPGQGNFAKNIQYF.

The chain is built from TRBV19 and TRBJ1-4, with D perhaps matching TRBD1 (5 bases). The CDR3 sequence is 16 residues long. The germline CDR1 and CDR2 sequences are LNHDA and SQIVND (reference sequence). The ends were cut back, 5 bases at V and 4 bases at J, with 17 bases in the middle. This CDR3 reads CASSPWGGADNEKLFF. The CDR3, as DNA: TGTGCCAGTAGTCCCTGGGGCGGGGCTGATAATGAAAAACTGTTTTTT. Combining the CDR3 with reference TRBV19 and TRBJ1-4 gives the whole variable domain DGGITQSPKYLFRKEGQNVTLSCEQNLNHDAMYWYRQDPGQGLRLIYYSQIVNDFQKGDIAEGYSVSREKKESFPLTVTSAQKNPTAFYLCASSPWGGADNEKLFFGSGTQLSVL.

This clone showed up just once. The chain joins TRBV18 to TRBJ2-1; 11 bases line up with TRBD2. CDR1 and CDR2 from the germline V gene are KGHSH and LQKENI. This CDR3 is 15 amino acids long. The ends lost 3 bases at V and 7 bases at J; junction bases unmatched: 5. The CDR3 DNA sequence: TGTGCCAGCTCACCCGAACTAGCGGGAGCAAATGAGCAGTTCTTC. This encodes CASSPELAGANEQFF.

The chain recombines TRBV4-1 with TRBJ1-4; weak D call: TRBD1 (6 bases). The V gene's germline CDR1 is MGHRA and CDR2 YSYEKL. V was clipped by 2 bases and J by 3 bases, with 10 bases between them. This CDR3 spans 15 amino acids. The CDR3 region has the DNA TGCGCCAGCAGCCAAACACAGGGTCCTAATGAAAAACTGTTTTTT. This encodes CASSQTQGPNEKLFF.

The rearrangement joins TRBV6-1 to TRBJ1-5; no clear D. Germline CDR1 reads MNHNS; CDR2 reads SASEGT. Trimming stripped 2 bases from V and 7 bases from J, with 12 bases between. This CDR3 is built from 14 residues. The CDR3 DNA sequence: TGTGCCAGCAGTGAATGGAGGGCTGGACAGCCCCAGCATTTT. Translating it yields CASSEWRAGQPQHF.

The J gene is TRBJ1-6, the V gene TRBV6-5; tentatively, D is TRBD1 (5 bases). The ends were cut back, 7 bases at V and 7 bases at J, with 14 bases in the middle. The CDR3 totals 14 residues. Germline CDR1 is MNHEY and CDR2 is SVGAGI. Written as DNA, the CDR3 is TGTGCCAGCACCGAAGGGACTCCGAATTCACCCCTCCACTTT. This codes for CASTEGTPNSPLHF.

V is TRBV6-5 and J is TRBJ2-7; D may be TRBD2 (6 bases). The CDR3 spans 13 residues. CDR1 is MNHEY, CDR2 SVGAGI, per germline. Deletions cut 7 bases from V and 5 bases from J, with 15 bases between. The CDR3 sequence is CASIGAPGDEQYF. The DNA for the CDR3 is TGTGCCAGCATCGGGGCACCGGGGGACGAGCAGTACTTC.

The gene calls are TRBV5-1 and TRBJ2-7; TRBD2 matches 7 bases. CDR1 and CDR2 (germline): SGHRS, YFSETQ. CDR3 length: 18 amino acids. The V and J ends lost 2 bases and 1 base, in that order; junction bases with no gene match: 15. The CDR3 is CASSFSGPTSRTSYEQYF. In DNA, the CDR3 is TGCGCCAGCAGCTTTAGCGGGCCTACTTCTCGAACTTCCTACGAGCAGTACTTC. The variable domain in full, completed from reference TRBV5-1 and TRBJ2-7, reads KAGVTQTPRYLIKTRGQQVTLSCSPISGHRSVSWYQQTPGQGLQFLFEYFSETQRNKGNFPGRFSGRQFSNSRSEMNVSTLELGDSALYLCASSFSGPTSRTSYEQYFGPGTRLTVT.

The V call is TRBV5-1, the J call TRBJ2-7, with 8 bases that match TRBD1. This CDR3 has 14 residues. Germline V gene lookup returns CDR1 SGHRS and CDR2 YFSETQ. Losses at the gene ends were 6 bases for V and 6 bases for J; bases not matched to a gene: 11. For the CDR3, the DNA is TGCGCCAGCACCAAGACAGGGGATACCTCCGAGCAGTACTTC. It encodes CASTKTGDTSEQYF. The full variable domain, rest sourced from reference TRBV5-1 and TRBJ2-7, is KAGVTQTPRYLIKTRGQQVTLSCSPISGHRSVSWYQQTPGQGLQFLFEYFSETQRNKGNFPGRFSGRQFSNSRSEMNVSTLELGDSALYLCASTKTGDTSEQYFGPGTRLTVT.

V and J are TRBV10-3 and TRBJ2-2; 7 nucleotides align to TRBD2. CDR3 length: 15 amino acids. J lost 4 bases, V lost 8 bases, and 10 bases had no gene match. From germline, CDR1 is ENHRY and CDR2 SYGVKD. The CDR3 reads CAIWSGIGGTGELFF. The CDR3 DNA reads as TGTGCCATCTGGAGCGGGATAGGTGGCACCGGGGAGCTGTTTTTT.

Concerning this clone itself: The same CDR3 is also encoded by other DNA sequences in this sample. Here the CDR3 reads CASSLFLNTEAFF. The CDR3 region has the DNA TGTGCCAGCAGCCTATTTCTGAACACTGAAGCTTTCTTT. The chain is built from TRBV11-2 and TRBJ1-1; D remains unclear. This CDR3 is built from 13 residues. V shed 5 bases and J shed 0 bases, with 7 bases lying between them. Germline CDR1 is SGHAT and CDR2 is FQNNGV.

This clone showed up just once. The chain uses TRBV28 and TRBJ2-7; D is undetermined. V lost 4 bases and J 1 base, leaving 5 bases between the germline ends. The CDR3 consists of 12 residues. Germline V gene sequence: CDR1 MDHEN, CDR2 SYDVKM. The CDR3 DNA is TGTGCCAGCAGTTCCAATTCCTACGAGCAGTACTTC. This sequence encodes CASSSNSYEQYF.

The J gene is TRBJ2-7, the V gene TRBV3-1 (or the pseudogene TRBV3-2); D call uncertain. There are 15 residues in the CDR3. Germline loops: CDR1 LGHDT, CDR2 YNNKEL (reference sequence). Trimming removed 0 bases at V and 0 bases at J, with 9 bases between. CDR3 in amino acids: CASSQDSMSSYEQYF. CDR3 DNA sequence: TGTGCCAGCAGCCAAGACAGCATGAGCTCCTACGAGCAGTACTTC.

Many counts were recorded for this clone. V is TRBV27 and J is TRBJ2-1; the D call may be TRBD1 or TRBD2 (7 bases each). The CDR3 runs 14 residues. From germline, CDR1 is MNHEY and CDR2 SMNVEV (reference sequence). Trimming left V 7 bases short and J 9 bases short, with 19 bases between. The CDR3 DNA reads TGTGCCAGCAACCTCGCAGGGGGGGATTTTGAGCAGTTCTTC. Its protein product is CASNLAGGDFEQFF.

The V and J genes are TRBV28 and TRBJ1-1; 9 bases agree with TRBD1. Germline V lookup: CDR1 MDHEN, CDR2 SYDVKM. J was trimmed by 6 bases and V by 7 bases; bases with no gene match: 15. The CDR3 covers 16 residues. For the CDR3, the DNA is TGTGCCAGCAATACCCGGGACAGGGATCTTCATCCTGAAGCTTTCTTT. Translated, it gives CASNTRDRDLHPEAFF.

This clone is a singleton in its sample. The chain is built from TRBV6-5 and TRBJ1-4, with D hard to call. V lost 7 bases to trimming and J lost 0 bases, with 12 bases between them. The CDR3 covers 15 residues. Germline lookup yields CDR1 MNHEY and CDR2 SVGAGI. The CDR3 DNA reads TGTGCCAGCACCCCGGAGGGAGCAACTAATGAAAAACTGTTTTTT. Residues: CASTPEGATNEKLFF.

This chain links TRBV3-1 (or the pseudogene TRBV3-2) with TRBJ2-5, with D unclear. This CDR3 has 12 amino acids. Germline loops: CDR1 LGHDT, CDR2 YNNKEL (reference sequence). Trimming removed 1 base at V and 4 bases at J, with 4 bases between. The CDR3 DNA sequence: TGTGCCAGCAGCCAAGTGGTAGAGACCCAGTACTTC. Amino acid sequence: CASSQVVETQYF.

The chain is built from TRBV9 and TRBJ2-3; weak D call: TRBD2 (7 bases). V was trimmed by 4 bases and J by 4 bases, leaving 16 bases between them. Germline values: CDR1 SGDLS, CDR2 YYNGEE. The CDR3 loop spans 15 amino acids. The CDR3 DNA is TGTGCCAGCAGCCTAGGAGGGGGGGCGTCAGATACGCAGTATTTT. It codes for CASSLGGGASDTQYF.

This chain uses TRBV4-1 with TRBJ1-2, with no clear D. Germline values: CDR1 MGHRA, CDR2 YSYEKL. Trimming pared 0 bases from V and 4 bases from J, leaving 12 bases between. The CDR3 covers 15 residues. CDR3 nucleotides: TGCGCCAGCAGCCAAGAAGGCCAGCCGGTCTATGGCTACACCTTC. Protein product: CASSQEGQPVYGYTF.

This clone has a single count. The chain has TRBV5-1 and TRBJ2-1, with 12 bases matching TRBD2. Germline-derived CDR1 and CDR2 are SGHRS and YFSETQ. CDR3 length: 14 amino acids. Unmatched junction bases numbered 3, after V lost 6 bases and J lost 5 bases. The CDR3 nucleotides read TGCGCCAGCACCCGACTAGCGGGGGACAATGAGCAGTTCTTC. It translates to CASTRLAGDNEQFF.

The rearrangement links TRBV3-1 (or the pseudogene TRBV3-2) to TRBJ2-1; D perhaps matches TRBD1 (6 bases). Germline lookup yields CDR1 LGHDT and CDR2 YNNKEL (reference sequence). Trimming took off 5 bases at V and 0 bases at J, with 17 bases between the two ends. The CDR3 consists of 17 residues. CDR3 DNA: TGTGCCAGCAGCAACGCAAGACAGGAGAGCTCCTACAATGAGCAGTTCTTC. Protein product: CASSNARQESSYNEQFF.

V and J are TRBV5-4 and TRBJ2-6; 8 bases match TRBD1. V lost 4 bases and J lost 0; bases outside the gene matches: 6. Germline V CDR1 and CDR2: SGHNT, YYREEE (reference sequence). This CDR3 is built from 17 residues. This chain's CDR3 is CASSPWTGSSGANVLTF. CDR3 sequence (DNA): TGTGCCAGCAGCCCCTGGACAGGGAGCTCTGGGGCCAACGTCCTGACTTTC.

This clone was seen a handful of times. The V gene is TRBV6-5, the J gene TRBJ1-4; 8 bases map to TRBD1. The J segment lost 8 bases and the V segment lost 6 bases, leaving 11 bases of the junction unmatched. The CDR3 covers 15 residues. Per germline, CDR1 MNHEY and CDR2 SVGAGI. The CDR3 DNA reads TGTGCCAGCAGCCACTCCGCGGGACAGGAGGAAAAACTGTTTTTT. This translates into CASSHSAGQEEKLFF.

This sequence joins TRBV4-1 and TRBJ1-1; TRBD1 matches 11 bases. V was clipped by 5 bases and J by 4 bases; unmatched bases: 9. CDR1 MGHRA and CDR2 YSYEKL come from the germline V gene. This CDR3 has 16 residues. CDR3 region: CASSKPGQGVSTEAFF. In DNA, the CDR3 is TGCGCCAGCAGCAAGCCGGGACAGGGGGTTAGCACTGAAGCTTTCTTT.

The V and J genes are TRBV9 and TRBJ1-6, with unresolved D. The V end was cut by 2 bases, the J end by 1 base, with 10 bases between. Germline loops: CDR1 SGDLS, CDR2 YYNGEE. The CDR3 covers 16 residues. The CDR3 here is CASSVRDGSYNSPLHF. CDR3 bases: TGTGCCAGCAGCGTTCGGGATGGGTCCTATAATTCACCCCTCCACTTT.

In its sample, this clone was seen once. The CDR3 loop is CASSMVRGANEQFF. The DNA for the CDR3 is TGTGCCAGTAGTATGGTCAGGGGCGCGAATGAGCAGTTCTTC. This sequence joins TRBV19 and TRBJ2-1, with D possibly being TRBD1 (6 bases). CDR1 is LNHDA, CDR2 SQIVND, per germline (reference sequence). The CDR3 covers 14 residues. V lost 3 bases and J lost 7, with 13 bases in between.

V gene TRBV4-2 combines with J gene TRBJ1-4; D might be TRBD1 (5 bases). Germline values: CDR1 LGHNA, CDR2 YNFKEQ. The V end lost 8 bases, the J end lost 0 bases, and 13 bases lay between the germline ends. CDR3 length: 15 residues. The DNA of the CDR3 is TGTGCCAGCTCGGGACGGGGGGCAACTAATGAAAAACTGTTTTTT. It is translated as CASSGRGATNEKLFF.

The chain recombines TRBV7-6 with TRBJ1-5; weak D call: TRBD1 (6 bases). Germline values: CDR1 SGHVS, CDR2 FNYEAQ. V dropped 5 bases and J dropped 6 bases, with 17 bases sitting between them. This CDR3 region has 15 residues. CDR3 protein: CASSPTDRPPQPQHF. The CDR3 nucleotides are TGTGCCAGCAGCCCCACTGACAGGCCCCCTCAGCCCCAGCATTTT.

The genes are TRBV13 and TRBJ2-5, with 8 nucleotides matching TRBD2. The J segment lost 3 bases and the V segment lost 4 bases, leaving 1 base of the junction unmatched. The CDR3 totals 13 residues. Germline CDR1 PRHDT, CDR2 FYEKMQ (reference sequence). The CDR3 protein is CASSSTSEETQYF. DNA of the CDR3: TGTGCCAGCAGCTCGACTAGCGAAGAGACCCAGTACTTC.

The chain recombines TRBV7-2 with TRBJ1-2; no clear D. This CDR3 region has 11 residues. Trimming left V 1 base short and J 7 bases short, with 4 bases between. Germline values: CDR1 SGHTA, CDR2 FQGNSA. The CDR3 coding sequence is TGTGCCAGCAGCTTAGAAGGTGGCTACACCTTC. Its protein is CASSLEGGYTF.